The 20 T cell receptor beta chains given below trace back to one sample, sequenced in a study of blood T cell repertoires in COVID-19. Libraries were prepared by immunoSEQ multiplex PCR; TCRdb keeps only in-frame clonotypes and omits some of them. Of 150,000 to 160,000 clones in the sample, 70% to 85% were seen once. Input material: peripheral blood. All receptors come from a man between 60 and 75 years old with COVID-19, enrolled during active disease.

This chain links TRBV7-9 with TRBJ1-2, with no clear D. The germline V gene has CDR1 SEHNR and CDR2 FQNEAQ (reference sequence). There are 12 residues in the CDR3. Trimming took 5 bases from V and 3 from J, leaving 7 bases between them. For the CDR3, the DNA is TGTGCCAGCAGCCTCGCGGACTATGGCTACACCTTC. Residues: CASSLADYGYTF.

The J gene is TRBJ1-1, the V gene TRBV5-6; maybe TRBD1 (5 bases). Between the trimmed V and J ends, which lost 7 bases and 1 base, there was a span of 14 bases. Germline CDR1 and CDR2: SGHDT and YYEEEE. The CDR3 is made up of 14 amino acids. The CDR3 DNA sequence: TGTGCCAGCCACCCGGGGGGTGGGAACACTGAAGCTTTCTTT. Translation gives CASHPGGGNTEAFF. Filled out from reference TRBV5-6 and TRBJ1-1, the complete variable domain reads DAGVTQSPTHLIKTRGQQVTLRCSPKSGHDTVSWYQQALGQGPQFIFQYYEEEERQRGNFPDRFSGHQFPNYSSELNVNALLLGDSALYLCASHPGGGNTEAFFGQGTRLTVV.

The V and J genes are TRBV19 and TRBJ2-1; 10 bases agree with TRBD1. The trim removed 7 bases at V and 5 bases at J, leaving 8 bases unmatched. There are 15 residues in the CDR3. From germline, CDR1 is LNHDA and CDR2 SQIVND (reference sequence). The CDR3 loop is CASTSGTGAHNEQFF. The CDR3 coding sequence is TGTGCCAGTACGAGCGGGACAGGGGCTCACAATGAGCAGTTCTTC.

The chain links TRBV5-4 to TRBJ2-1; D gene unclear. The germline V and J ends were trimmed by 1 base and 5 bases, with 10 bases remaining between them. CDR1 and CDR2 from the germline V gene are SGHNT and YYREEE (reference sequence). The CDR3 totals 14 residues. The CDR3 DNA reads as TGTGCCAGCAGCTTGTTTGGGCCGAACAATGAGCAGTTCTTC. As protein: CASSLFGPNNEQFF.

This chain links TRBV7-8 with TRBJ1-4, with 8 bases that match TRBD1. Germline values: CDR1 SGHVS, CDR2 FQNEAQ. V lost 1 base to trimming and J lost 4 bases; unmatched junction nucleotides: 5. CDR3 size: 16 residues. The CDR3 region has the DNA TGTGCCAGCAGCTTAGTTCGACAGGGGTATAATGAAAAACTGTTTTTT. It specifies CASSLVRQGYNEKLFF.

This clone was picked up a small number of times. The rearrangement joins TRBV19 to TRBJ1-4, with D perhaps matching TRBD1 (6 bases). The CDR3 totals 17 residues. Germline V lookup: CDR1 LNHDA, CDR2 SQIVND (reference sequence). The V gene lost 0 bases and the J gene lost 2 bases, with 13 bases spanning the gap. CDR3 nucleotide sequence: TGTGCCAGTAGTATAGACCACAGGGAGACGACTAATGAAAAACTGTTTTTT. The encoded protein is CASSIDHRETTNEKLFF.

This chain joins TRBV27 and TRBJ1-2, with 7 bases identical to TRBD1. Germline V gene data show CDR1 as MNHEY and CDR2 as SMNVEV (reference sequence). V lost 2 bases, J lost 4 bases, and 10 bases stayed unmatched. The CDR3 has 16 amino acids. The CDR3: CASSLVPTGPFYGYTF. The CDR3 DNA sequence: TGTGCCAGCAGTTTAGTCCCGACAGGGCCGTTCTATGGCTACACCTTC.

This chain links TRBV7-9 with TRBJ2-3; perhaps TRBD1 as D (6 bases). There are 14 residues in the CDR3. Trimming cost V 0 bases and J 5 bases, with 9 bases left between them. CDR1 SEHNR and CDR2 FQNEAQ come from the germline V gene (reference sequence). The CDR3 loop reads CASSLAGAGDTQYF. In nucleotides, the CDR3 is TGTGCCAGCAGCTTAGCGGGGGCGGGAGATACGCAGTATTTT.

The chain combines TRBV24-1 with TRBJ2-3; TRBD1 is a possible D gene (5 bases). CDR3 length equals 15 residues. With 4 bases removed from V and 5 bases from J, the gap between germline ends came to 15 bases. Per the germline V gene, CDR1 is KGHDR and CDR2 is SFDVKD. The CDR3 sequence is CATSERGQSLDTQYF. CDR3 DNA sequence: TGTGCCACCAGTGAACGAGGACAAAGTTTAGATACGCAGTATTTT.

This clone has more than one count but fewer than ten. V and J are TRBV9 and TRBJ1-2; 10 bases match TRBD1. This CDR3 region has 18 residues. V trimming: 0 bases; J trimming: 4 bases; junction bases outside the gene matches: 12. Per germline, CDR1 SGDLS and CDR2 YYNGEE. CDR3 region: CASSVARGQGIPFYGYTF. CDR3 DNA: TGTGCCAGCAGCGTAGCTAGGGGACAGGGGATACCCTTCTATGGCTACACCTTC.

CDR3 in DNA: TGCGCCAGCAGCCAAGAATTACAGGGGGATCAGCCCCAGCATTTT. Translation: CASSQELQGDQPQHF. The chain couples TRBV4-3 to TRBJ1-5; 8 nucleotides line up with TRBD1. The CDR3 totals 15 residues. With V trimmed by 0 bases and J by 5 bases, 3 bases remained unmatched. The germline gives CDR1 LGHNA, CDR2 YSLEER.

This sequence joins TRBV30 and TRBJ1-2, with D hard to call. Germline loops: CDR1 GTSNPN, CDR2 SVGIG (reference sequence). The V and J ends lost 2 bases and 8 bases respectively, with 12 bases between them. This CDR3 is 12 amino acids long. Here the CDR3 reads CAWSLTSGGYTF. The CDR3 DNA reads TGTGCCTGGAGTCTAACTTCGGGAGGCTACACCTTC.

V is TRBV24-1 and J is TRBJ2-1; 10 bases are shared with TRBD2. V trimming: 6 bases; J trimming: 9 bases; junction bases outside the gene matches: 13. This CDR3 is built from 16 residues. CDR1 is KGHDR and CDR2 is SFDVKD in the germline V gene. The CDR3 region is CATSKREGRRGGEQFF. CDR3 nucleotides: TGTGCCACCAGTAAGCGGGAGGGCCGGAGGGGGGGTGAGCAGTTCTTC.

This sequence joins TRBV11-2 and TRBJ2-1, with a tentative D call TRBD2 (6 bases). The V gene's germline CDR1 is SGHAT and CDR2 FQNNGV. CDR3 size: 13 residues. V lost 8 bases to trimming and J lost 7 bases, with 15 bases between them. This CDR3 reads CASRPGGENEQFF. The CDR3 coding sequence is TGTGCCAGCCGGCCGGGCGGGGAGAATGAGCAGTTCTTC.

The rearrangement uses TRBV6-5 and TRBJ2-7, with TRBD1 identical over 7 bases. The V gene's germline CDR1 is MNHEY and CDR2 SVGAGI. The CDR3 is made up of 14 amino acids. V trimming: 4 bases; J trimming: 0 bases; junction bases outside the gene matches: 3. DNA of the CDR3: TGTGCCAGCAGTTTACACAGGGGCTCCTACGAGCAGTACTTC. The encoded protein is CASSLHRGSYEQYF.

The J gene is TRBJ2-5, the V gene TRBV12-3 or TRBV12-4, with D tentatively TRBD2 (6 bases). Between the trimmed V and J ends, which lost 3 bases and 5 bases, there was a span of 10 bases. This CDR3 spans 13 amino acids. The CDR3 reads CASSFGGPETQYF. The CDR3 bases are TGTGCCAGCAGTTTCGGAGGGCCGGAGACCCAGTACTTC.

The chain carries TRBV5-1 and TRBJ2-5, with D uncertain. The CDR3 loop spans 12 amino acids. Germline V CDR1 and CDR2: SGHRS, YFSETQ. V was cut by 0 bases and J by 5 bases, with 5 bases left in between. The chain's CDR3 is CASSLVRETQYF. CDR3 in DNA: TGCGCCAGCAGCTTGGTGCGGGAGACCCAGTACTTC.

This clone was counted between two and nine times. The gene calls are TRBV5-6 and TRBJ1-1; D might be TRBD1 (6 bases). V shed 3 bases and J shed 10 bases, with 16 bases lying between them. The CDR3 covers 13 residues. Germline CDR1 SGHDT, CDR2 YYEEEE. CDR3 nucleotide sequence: TGTGCCAGCAGCTGGGGCCGGGACAATGGAGCTTTCTTT. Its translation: CASSWGRDNGAFF.

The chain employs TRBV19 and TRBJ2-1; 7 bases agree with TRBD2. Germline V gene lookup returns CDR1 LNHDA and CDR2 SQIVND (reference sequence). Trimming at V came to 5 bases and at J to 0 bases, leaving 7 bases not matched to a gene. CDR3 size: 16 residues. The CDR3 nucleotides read TGTGCCAGTAGTTCTAGCGGCGCAAGCTCCTACAATGAGCAGTTCTTC. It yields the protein CASSSSGASSYNEQFF.

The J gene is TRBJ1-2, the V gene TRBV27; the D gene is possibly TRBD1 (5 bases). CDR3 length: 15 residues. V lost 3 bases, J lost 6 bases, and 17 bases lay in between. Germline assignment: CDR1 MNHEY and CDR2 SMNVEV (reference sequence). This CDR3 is CASSLRGGLVHGYTF. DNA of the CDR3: TGTGCCAGCAGTTTGAGGGGAGGGTTGGTACATGGCTACACCTTC.